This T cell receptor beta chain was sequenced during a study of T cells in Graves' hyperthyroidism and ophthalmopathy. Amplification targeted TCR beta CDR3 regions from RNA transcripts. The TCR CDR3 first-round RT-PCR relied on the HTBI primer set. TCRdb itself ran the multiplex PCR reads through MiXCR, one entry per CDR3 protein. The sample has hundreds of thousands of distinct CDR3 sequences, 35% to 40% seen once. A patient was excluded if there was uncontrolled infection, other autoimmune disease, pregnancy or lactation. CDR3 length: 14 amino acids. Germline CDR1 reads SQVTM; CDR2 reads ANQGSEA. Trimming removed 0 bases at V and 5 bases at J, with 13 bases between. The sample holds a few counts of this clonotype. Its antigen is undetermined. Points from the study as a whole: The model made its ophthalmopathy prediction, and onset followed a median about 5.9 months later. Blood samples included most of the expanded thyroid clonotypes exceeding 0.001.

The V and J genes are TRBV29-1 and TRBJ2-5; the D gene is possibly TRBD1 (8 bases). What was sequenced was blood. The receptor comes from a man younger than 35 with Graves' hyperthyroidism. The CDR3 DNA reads TGCAGCGTTGAAGATACAGGGGGGGGTGAGACCCAGTACTTC. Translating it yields CSVEDTGGGETQYF. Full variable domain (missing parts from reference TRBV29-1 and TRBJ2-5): SAVISQKPSRDICQRGTSLTIQCQVDSQVTMMFWYRQQPGQSLTLIATANQGSEATYESGFVIDKFPISRPNLTFSTLTVSNMSPEDSSIYLCSVEDTGGGETQYFGPGTRLLVL.